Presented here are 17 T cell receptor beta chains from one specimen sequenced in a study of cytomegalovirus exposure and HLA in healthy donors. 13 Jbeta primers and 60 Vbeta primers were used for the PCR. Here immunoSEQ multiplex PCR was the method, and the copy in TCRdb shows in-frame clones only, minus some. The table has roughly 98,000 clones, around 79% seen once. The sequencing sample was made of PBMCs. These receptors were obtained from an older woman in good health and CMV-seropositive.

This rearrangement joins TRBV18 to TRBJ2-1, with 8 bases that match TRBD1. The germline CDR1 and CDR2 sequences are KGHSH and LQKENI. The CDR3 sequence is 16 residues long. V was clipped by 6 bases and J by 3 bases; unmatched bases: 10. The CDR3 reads CASSQKGQGGYNEQFF. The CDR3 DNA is TGTGCCAGCTCTCAAAAAGGACAGGGTGGCTACAATGAGCAGTTCTTC.

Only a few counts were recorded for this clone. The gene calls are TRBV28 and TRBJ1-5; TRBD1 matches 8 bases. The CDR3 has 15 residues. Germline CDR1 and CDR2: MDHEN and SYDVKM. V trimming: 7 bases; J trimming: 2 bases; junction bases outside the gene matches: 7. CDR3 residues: CASKSPTGGNQPQHF. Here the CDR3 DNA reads TGTGCCAGCAAATCCCCGACAGGGGGCAATCAGCCCCAGCATTTT.

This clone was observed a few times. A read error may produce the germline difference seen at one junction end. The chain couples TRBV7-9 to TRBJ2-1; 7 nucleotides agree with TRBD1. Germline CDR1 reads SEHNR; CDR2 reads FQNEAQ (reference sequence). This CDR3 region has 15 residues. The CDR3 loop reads CSSSLGQVSYNEQFF. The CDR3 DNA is TGTTCCAGCAGCTTAGGACAGGTATCCTACAATGAGCAGTTCTTC.

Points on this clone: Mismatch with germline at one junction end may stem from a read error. Written as DNA, the CDR3 is TGTGCTAGCAGCTTCGCGCAGGGGCAAACCTACGAGCAGTACTTC. Its translation is CASSFAQGQTYEQYF. The J gene is TRBJ2-7, the V gene TRBV7-7; D is possibly TRBD1 (6 bases). The germline CDR1 and CDR2 sequences are SSHAT and FNYEAQ (reference sequence). This CDR3 comprises 15 residues.

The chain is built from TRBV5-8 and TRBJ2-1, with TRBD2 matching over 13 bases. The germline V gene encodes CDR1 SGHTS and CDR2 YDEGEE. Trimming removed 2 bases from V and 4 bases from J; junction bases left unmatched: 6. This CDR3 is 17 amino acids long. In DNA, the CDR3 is TGTGCCAGCAGCTTAAGCCGGACTAGCGGGAGTTACAATGAGCAGTTCTTC. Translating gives CASSLSRTSGSYNEQFF.

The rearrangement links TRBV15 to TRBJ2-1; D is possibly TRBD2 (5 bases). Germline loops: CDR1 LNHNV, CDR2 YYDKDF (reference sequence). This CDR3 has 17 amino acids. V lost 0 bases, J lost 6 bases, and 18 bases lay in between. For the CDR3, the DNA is TGTGCCACCAGCAGAGATTACGCGGCGAGGGAGTCCAATGAGCAGTTCTTC. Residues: CATSRDYAARESNEQFF.

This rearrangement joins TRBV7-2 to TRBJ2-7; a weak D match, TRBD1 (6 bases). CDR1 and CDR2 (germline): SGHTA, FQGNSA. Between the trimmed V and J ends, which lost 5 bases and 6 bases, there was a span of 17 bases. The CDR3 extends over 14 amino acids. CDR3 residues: CASSRLTRGPEQYF. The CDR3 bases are TGTGCCAGCAGCCGGTTGACCAGGGGTCCCGAGCAGTACTTC.

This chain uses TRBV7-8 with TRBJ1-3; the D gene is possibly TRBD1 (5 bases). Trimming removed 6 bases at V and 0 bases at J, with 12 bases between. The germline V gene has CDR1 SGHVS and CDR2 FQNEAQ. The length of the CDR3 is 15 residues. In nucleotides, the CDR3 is TGTGCCAGCAGTCCAGACAGACGCTCTGGAAACACCATATATTTT. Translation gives CASSPDRRSGNTIYF.

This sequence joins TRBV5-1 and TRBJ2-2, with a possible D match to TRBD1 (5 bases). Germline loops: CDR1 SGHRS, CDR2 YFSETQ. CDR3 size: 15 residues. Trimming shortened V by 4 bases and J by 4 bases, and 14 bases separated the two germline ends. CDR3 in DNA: TGCGCCAGCAGCCGGGCCCAGGGTTCCACCGGGGAGCTGTTTTTT. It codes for CASSRAQGSTGELFF.

The DNA of the CDR3 is TGTGCCATAGGCGGGAACTCCTACGAGCAGTACTTC. It translates to CAIGGNSYEQYF. The rearrangement uses TRBV10-3 and TRBJ2-7; D might be TRBD2 (6 bases). The CDR3 is made up of 12 amino acids. Germline V gene sequence: CDR1 ENHRY, CDR2 SYGVKD. Trimming removed 9 bases at V and 0 bases at J, with 9 bases between.

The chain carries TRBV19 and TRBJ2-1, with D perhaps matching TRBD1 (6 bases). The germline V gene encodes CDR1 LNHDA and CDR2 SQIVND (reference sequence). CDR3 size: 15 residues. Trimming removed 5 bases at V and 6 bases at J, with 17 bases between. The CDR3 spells CASSVRTVSSNEQFF. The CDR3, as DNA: TGTGCCAGTAGTGTCCGGACAGTATCTTCCAATGAGCAGTTCTTC.

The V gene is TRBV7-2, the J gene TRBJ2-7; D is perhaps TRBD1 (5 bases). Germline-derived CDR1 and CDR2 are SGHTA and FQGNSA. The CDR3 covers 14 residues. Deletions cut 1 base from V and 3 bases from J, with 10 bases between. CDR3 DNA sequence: TGTGCCAGCAGCTTAGGTCCAGGGAACTACGAGCAGTACTTC. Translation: CASSLGPGNYEQYF.

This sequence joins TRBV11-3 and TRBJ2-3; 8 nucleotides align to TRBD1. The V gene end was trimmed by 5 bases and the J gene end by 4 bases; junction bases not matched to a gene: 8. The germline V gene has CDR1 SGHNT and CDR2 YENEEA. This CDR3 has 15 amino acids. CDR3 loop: CASSTGQVGADTQYF. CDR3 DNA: TGTGCCAGCAGCACGGGACAGGTCGGTGCAGATACGCAGTATTTT.

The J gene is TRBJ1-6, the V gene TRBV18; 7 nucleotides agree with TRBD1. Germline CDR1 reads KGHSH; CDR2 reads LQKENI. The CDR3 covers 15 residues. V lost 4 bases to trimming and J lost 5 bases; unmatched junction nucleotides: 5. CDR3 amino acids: CASSLRQGNNSPLHF. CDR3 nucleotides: TGTGCCAGCTCACTCCGACAGGGCAATAATTCACCCCTCCACTTT.

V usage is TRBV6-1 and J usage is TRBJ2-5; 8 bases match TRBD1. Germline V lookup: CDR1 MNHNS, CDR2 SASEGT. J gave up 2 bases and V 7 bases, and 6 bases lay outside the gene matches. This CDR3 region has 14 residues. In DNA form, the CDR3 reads TGTGCCAGCACTGACAGGGGCTTACAAGAGACCCAGTACTTC. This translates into CASTDRGLQETQYF.

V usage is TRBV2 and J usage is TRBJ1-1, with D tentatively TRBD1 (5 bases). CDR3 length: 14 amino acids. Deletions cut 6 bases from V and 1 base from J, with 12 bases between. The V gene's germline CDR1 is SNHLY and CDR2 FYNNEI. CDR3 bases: TGTGCCAGCAGCGGCAGGGAAGGGAACACTGAAGCTTTCTTT. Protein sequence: CASSGREGNTEAFF. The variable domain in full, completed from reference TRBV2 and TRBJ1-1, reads EPEVTQTPSHQVTQMGQEVILRCVPISNHLYFYWYRQILGQKVEFLVSFYNNEISEKSEIFDDQFSVERPDGSNFTLKIRSTKLEDSAMYFCASSGREGNTEAFFGQGTRLTVV.

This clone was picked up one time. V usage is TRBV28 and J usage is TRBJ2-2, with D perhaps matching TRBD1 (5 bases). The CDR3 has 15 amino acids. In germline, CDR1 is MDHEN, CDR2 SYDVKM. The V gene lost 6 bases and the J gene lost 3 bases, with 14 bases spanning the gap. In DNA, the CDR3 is TGTGCCAGCAGCGTCCCTCTCAGGGACACCGGGGAGCTGTTTTTT. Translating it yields CASSVPLRDTGELFF.